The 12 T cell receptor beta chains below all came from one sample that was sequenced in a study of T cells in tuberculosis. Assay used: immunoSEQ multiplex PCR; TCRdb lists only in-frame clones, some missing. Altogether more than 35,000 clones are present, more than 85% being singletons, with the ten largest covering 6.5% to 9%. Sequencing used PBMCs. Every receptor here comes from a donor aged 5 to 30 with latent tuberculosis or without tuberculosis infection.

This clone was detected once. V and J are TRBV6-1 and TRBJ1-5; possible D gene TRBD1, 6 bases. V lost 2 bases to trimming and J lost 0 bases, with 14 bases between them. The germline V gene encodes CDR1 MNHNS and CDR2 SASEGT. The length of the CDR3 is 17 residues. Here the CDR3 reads CASSEYQDRYSNQPQHF. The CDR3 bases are TGTGCCAGCAGTGAATACCAAGACAGGTATAGCAATCAGCCCCAGCATTTT.

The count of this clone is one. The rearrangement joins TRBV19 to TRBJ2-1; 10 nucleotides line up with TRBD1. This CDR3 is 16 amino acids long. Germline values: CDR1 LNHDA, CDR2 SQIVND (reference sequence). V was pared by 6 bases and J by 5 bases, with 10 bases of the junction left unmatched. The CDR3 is CASSRTTGGGHNEQFF. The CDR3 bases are TGTGCCAGTAGCCGAACGACAGGGGGCGGGCACAATGAGCAGTTCTTC.

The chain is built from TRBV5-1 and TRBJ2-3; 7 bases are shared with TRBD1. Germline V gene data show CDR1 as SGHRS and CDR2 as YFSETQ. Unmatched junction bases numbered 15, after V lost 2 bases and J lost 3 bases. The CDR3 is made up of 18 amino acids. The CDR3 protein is CASSFKGGATVLTDTQYF. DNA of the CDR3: TGCGCCAGCAGCTTTAAAGGGGGCGCCACTGTACTTACAGATACGCAGTATTTT.

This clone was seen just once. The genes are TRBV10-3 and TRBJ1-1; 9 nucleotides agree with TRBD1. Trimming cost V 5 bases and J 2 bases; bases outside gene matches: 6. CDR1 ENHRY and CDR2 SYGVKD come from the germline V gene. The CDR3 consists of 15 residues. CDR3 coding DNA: TGTGCCATCAGTTCCCGGGACAGGGAAAACACTGAAGCTTTCTTT. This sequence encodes CAISSRDRENTEAFF.

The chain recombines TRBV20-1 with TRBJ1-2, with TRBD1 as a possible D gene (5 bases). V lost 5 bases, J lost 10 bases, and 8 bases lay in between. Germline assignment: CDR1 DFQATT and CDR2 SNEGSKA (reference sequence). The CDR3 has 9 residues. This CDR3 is CSASRDYTF. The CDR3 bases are TGCAGTGCTTCCAGGGACTACACCTTC.

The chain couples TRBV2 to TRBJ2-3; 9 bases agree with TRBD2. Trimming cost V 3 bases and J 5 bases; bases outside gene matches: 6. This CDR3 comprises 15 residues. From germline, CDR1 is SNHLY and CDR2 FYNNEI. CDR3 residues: CASSDGRGGIDTQYF. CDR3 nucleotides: TGTGCCAGCAGTGATGGGCGGGGGGGTATAGATACGCAGTATTTT.

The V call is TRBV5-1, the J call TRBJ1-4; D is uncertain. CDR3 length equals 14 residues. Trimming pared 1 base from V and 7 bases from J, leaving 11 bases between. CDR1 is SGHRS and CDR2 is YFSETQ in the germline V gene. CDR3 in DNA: TGCGCCAGCAGCTTGCGAGGATCCGGTGAAAAACTGTTTTTT. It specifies CASSLRGSGEKLFF. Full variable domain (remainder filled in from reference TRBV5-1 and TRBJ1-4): KAGVTQTPRYLIKTRGQQVTLSCSPISGHRSVSWYQQTPGQGLQFLFEYFSETQRNKGNFPGRFSGRQFSNSRSEMNVSTLELGDSALYLCASSLRGSGEKLFFGSGTQLSVL.

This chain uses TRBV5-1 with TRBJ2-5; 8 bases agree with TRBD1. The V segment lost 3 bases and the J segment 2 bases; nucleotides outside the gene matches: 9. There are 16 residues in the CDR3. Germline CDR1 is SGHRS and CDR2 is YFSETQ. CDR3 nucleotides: TGCGCCAGCAGCTGGCACAGGGGGTCGCGGCAAGAGACCCAGTACTTC. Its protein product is CASSWHRGSRQETQYF.

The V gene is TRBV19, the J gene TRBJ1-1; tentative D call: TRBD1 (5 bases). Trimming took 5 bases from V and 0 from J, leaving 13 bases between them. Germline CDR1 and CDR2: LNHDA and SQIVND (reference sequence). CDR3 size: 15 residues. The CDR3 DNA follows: TGTGCCAGTAGTTCTCGAGAAGGGGTGAACACTGAAGCTTTCTTT. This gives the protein CASSSREGVNTEAFF.

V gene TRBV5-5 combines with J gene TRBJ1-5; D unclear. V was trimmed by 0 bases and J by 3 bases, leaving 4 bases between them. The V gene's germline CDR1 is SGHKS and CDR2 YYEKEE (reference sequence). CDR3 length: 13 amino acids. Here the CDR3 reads CASSLAPNQPQHF. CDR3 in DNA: TGTGCCAGCAGCTTGGCTCCCAATCAGCCCCAGCATTTT.

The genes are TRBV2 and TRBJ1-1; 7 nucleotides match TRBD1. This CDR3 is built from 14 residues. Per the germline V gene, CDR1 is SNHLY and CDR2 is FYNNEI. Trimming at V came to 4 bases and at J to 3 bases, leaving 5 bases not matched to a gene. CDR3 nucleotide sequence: TGTGCCAGCAGTGCACAGGGGCGAGACACTGAAGCTTTCTTT. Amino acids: CASSAQGRDTEAFF.

CDR3 bases: TGTGCCAGCAGCTCTATTTATGAGCAGTTCTTC. This encodes CASSSIYEQFF. The J gene is TRBJ2-1, the V gene TRBV14, with D unresolved. Germline loops: CDR1 SGHDN, CDR2 FVKESK. Deletions cut 5 bases from V and 8 bases from J, with 7 bases between. The CDR3 has 11 amino acids.